This TCR beta chain is drawn from a study of blood T cell repertoires in COVID-19. As for the study in general: Acute-phase and convalescent COVID-19 samples originated in the United States, Italy and Spain.

TCRdb keeps only in-frame clones here, not all; method: immunoSEQ multiplex PCR. Among 90,000 to 150,000 clones listed, roughly 87% were seen once. Trimming cost V 5 bases and J 4 bases; bases outside gene matches: 4. Germline loops: CDR1 MNHEY, CDR2 SVGAGI. The CDR3 runs 14 residues. This TCR was sampled from a man at least 80 years old with acute or convalescent COVID-19. V gene TRBV6-5 combines with J gene TRBJ1-1; 10 bases agree with TRBD1. What was sequenced was peripheral blood. Written as DNA, the CDR3 is TGTGCCAGCAGTCTCGACAGGGGGCCCACTGAAGCTTTCTTT. Translated: CASSLDRGPTEAFF.